This TCR beta chain is drawn from a study of shared clonotypes between healthy human individuals. For genomic DNA, unsorted samples relied on around 81 million PBMCs. CDR3 length: 13 residues. Per germline, CDR1 MNHEY and CDR2 SMNVEV (reference sequence). The germline V and J ends were trimmed by 6 bases and 4 bases, with 13 bases remaining between them. The run depth of the assay was deep. Replicate PCRs were loaded with about 300 ng DNA from unsorted PBMC, 29,000 or so T cell genomes. Study processing details: Filtering differed, since immunoSEQ gave only junction sequences and no quality scores. Libraries were prepared by immunoSEQ multiplex PCR; TCRdb keeps only in-frame clonotypes and omits some of them. The V and J calls and clone size come from that table; D and trimming were worked out from the DNA. The table lists roughly 500,000 clones, over 70% of them singletons.

The receptor was derived from a woman in her thirties or forties in good health. Some clones in this sample may be carry-over from other donors' samples. The sequencing sample was made of PBMCs. This rearrangement joins TRBV27 to TRBJ2-7; D possibly corresponds to TRBD1 (5 bases). The CDR3 loop is CASSAGRKYEQYF. The DNA for the CDR3 is TGTGCCAGCAGCGCAGGGCGTAAGTACGAGCAGTACTTC.